This entry lists 14 T cell receptor beta chains sequenced from one sample in a study of shared clonotypes between healthy human individuals. Generated by immunoSEQ multiplex PCR, the TCRdb table keeps only in-frame clones and is missing some. The table shows over a million clones, with 95% to 97% occurring only once. What was sequenced was naive CD4+ T cells sorted from blood. Subset indicated: CD45RA+ positively selected. These receptors all stem from a young man in good health.

V and J are TRBV14 and TRBJ2-1, with TRBD1 identical over 12 bases. CDR3 length: 20 amino acids. J was trimmed by 6 bases and V by 2 bases; bases with no gene match: 17. Germline assignment: CDR1 SGHDN and CDR2 FVKESK. DNA of the CDR3: TGTGCCAGCAGCCAAATACCCCCAGGGACAGGGGGCGGTCTACCCAATGAGCAGTTCTTC. It yields the protein CASSQIPPGTGGGLPNEQFF.

The rearrangement links TRBV5-6 to TRBJ1-4, with a tentative D call TRBD1 (6 bases). V gave up 4 bases and J gave up 8 bases, with 18 bases separating them. The CDR3 runs 15 residues. The V gene's germline CDR1 is SGHDT and CDR2 YYEEEE. The CDR3 bases are TGTGCCAGCAGCCCCTGGACAGCCATCTCCGAAAAACTGTTTTTT. Its translation is CASSPWTAISEKLFF.

V is TRBV19 and J is TRBJ2-2; D unresolved. CDR3 length: 14 residues. V lost 0 bases, J lost 8 bases, and 10 bases lay in between. Per germline, CDR1 LNHDA and CDR2 SQIVND (reference sequence). CDR3 loop: CASSIDWTLGELFF. The CDR3 DNA reads as TGTGCCAGTAGTATAGATTGGACCCTGGGGGAGCTGTTTTTT.

Worth noting for this clone: One end of the junction does not line up with germline, which may come from a read error. The chain recombines TRBV14 with TRBJ2-1, with D possibly being TRBD2 (6 bases). This CDR3 region has 14 residues. Germline CDR1 SGHDN, CDR2 FVKESK. The CDR3 here is CASSRPGRDLVAVF. CDR3 DNA: TGTGCCAGCAGCCGACCCGGGCGGGACCTAGTTGCGGTCTTC.

The rearrangement uses TRBV7-2 and TRBJ2-1; 9 bases line up with TRBD2. The CDR3 runs 18 residues. Germline V lookup: CDR1 SGHTA, CDR2 FQGNSA. V lost 0 bases and J lost 4; bases outside the gene matches: 10. CDR3: CASSLAQGLASHYNEQFF. The DNA for the CDR3 is TGTGCCAGCAGCTTAGCGCAAGGACTAGCGTCCCATTACAATGAGCAGTTCTTC.

V and J are TRBV10-2 and TRBJ1-1; D remains ambiguous. V gave up 6 bases and J gave up 1 base, with 9 bases separating them. CDR1 is WSHSY, CDR2 SAAADI, per germline. The CDR3 has 13 amino acids. This CDR3 is CASSNRGNTEAFF. The CDR3 DNA sequence: TGCGCCAGCAGCAACAGAGGGAACACTGAAGCTTTCTTT.

The sample holds one count of this clone. This specimen includes other DNA sequences encoding the same CDR3. V is TRBV5-1 and J is TRBJ2-1, with TRBD1 matching 8 bases. The trim removed 0 bases at V and 8 bases at J, leaving 7 bases unmatched. From germline, CDR1 is SGHRS and CDR2 YFSETQ. The CDR3 is 15 residues long. CDR3 region: CASSLAGTGGYEQFF. CDR3 nucleotide sequence: TGCGCCAGCAGCTTGGCCGGGACAGGAGGGTATGAGCAGTTCTTC.

V gene TRBV19 combines with J gene TRBJ1-1; D is undetermined. Germline V gives CDR1 LNHDA, CDR2 SQIVND (reference sequence). The length of the CDR3 is 10 residues. V lost 6 bases and J lost 7, with 6 bases in between. CDR3 sequence: CASRGYEAFF. The CDR3 DNA sequence: TGTGCCAGTAGGGGCTATGAAGCTTTCTTT.

This rearrangement joins TRBV7-2 to TRBJ1-5; 7 bases line up with TRBD1. CDR1 is SGHTA, CDR2 FQGNSA, per germline. V dropped 1 base and J dropped 0; count of bases not matched to a gene: 6. The CDR3 totals 17 residues. DNA for the CDR3: TGTGCCAGCAGCTTAGAGGGGACAGAGTATAGCAATCAGCCCCAGCATTTT. It yields the protein CASSLEGTEYSNQPQHF.

The gene calls are TRBV4-1 and TRBJ2-7; D not certain. The V and J ends lost 2 bases and 5 bases respectively, with 13 bases between them. CDR3 length: 14 amino acids. Germline CDR1 reads MGHRA; CDR2 reads YSYEKL. This CDR3 is CASSQLTVVHEQYF. The DNA for the CDR3 is TGCGCCAGCAGCCAACTTACAGTGGTACACGAGCAGTACTTC.

The J gene is TRBJ2-5, the V gene TRBV29-1; the match to TRBD1 covers 8 bases. The germline V gene has CDR1 SQVTM and CDR2 ANQGSEA. V lost 7 bases to trimming and J lost 5 bases; unmatched junction nucleotides: 6. This CDR3 comprises 12 residues. CDR3 sequence (DNA): TGCAGCGCCTCAGGGGGCGCGGAGACCCAGTACTTC. Its translation: CSASGGAETQYF.

This clone occurred once. V usage is TRBV4-1 and J usage is TRBJ1-5; TRBD1 is a possible D gene (6 bases). The CDR3 length is 15 residues. The V gene lost 1 base and the J gene lost 5 bases, with 12 bases spanning the gap. Germline-derived CDR1 and CDR2 are MGHRA and YSYEKL. CDR3 sequence (DNA): TGCGCCAGCAGCCAAGTTGGACAGCGATATCAGCCCCAGCATTTT. This sequence encodes CASSQVGQRYQPQHF.

The chain couples TRBV7-8 to TRBJ2-5, with TRBD2 matching 11 bases. Germline CDR1 SGHVS, CDR2 FQNEAQ. This CDR3 is 17 amino acids long. V shed 5 bases, J shed 5 bases, and the junction held 13 bases outside the gene matches. The CDR3 DNA is TGTGCCAGCAGCCCCCTAGCGGGAGGCGTCGGTGGGGAGACCCAGTACTTC. It encodes CASSPLAGGVGGETQYF.

This chain joins TRBV28 and TRBJ2-1, with 10 bases aligning to TRBD2. Trimming at V came to 5 bases and at J to 4 bases, leaving 5 bases not matched to a gene. The CDR3 is 15 amino acids. CDR1 and CDR2 from the germline V gene are MDHEN and SYDVKM. The CDR3 nucleotides read TGTGCCAGCAGTAGAATACTAGCGGGGTACAATGAGCAGTTCTTC. As protein: CASSRILAGYNEQFF.